A selection of T cell receptor beta chains follows, all from one sample in a study of cytomegalovirus exposure and HLA in healthy donors. Assay: immunoSEQ multiplex PCR; the TCRdb copy retains only in-frame clones and omits some. The sample gives 150,000 to 200,000 clones, 65% to 80% of which show up once; 2.1% is in the top ten. Material for sequencing was PBMCs. These receptors all come from a middle-aged man in good health and CMV-seronegative. CDR3s include the opening cysteine and the closing phenylalanine or tryptophan. A D gene is named only where the DNA matches it firmly. Clone size, where shown, is once, few, many, or a class for clones that have expanded.

abundance	d_gene	v_gene	j_gene	CDR3aa	CDR3nt
-	TRBD2	TRBV11-2	TRBJ2-1	CASSPLAVVAGGNEQFF	TGTGCCAGCAGCCCACTAGCGGTGGTAGCGGGAGGCAATGAGCAGTTCTTC
-	-	TRBV30	TRBJ1-1	CAWIDRIAFF	TGTGCCTGGATAGACAGGATTGCTTTCTTT
once	-	TRBV21-1	TRBJ2-2	CASSRRGTINTGELFF	TGTGCCAGCAGCAGACGTGGGACTATAAACACCGGGGAGCTGTTTTTT
-	-	TRBV18	TRBJ2-7	CASSPRGQRGNEQYF	TGTGCCAGCTCACCACGGGGACAGCGGGGGAACGAGCAGTACTTC
-	-	TRBV7-2	TRBJ1-1	CASSFKRLQGEAFF	TGTGCCAGCAGCTTTAAACGTCTACAGGGAGAAGCTTTCTTT
-	TRBD2	TRBV5-1	TRBJ2-1	CASSPYSGVNEQFF	TGCGCCAGCAGCCCTTATAGCGGGGTCAATGAGCAGTTCTTC
-	TRBD2	TRBV5-3	TRBJ2-1	CARMGTSCRDEQFF	TGTGCCAGAATGGGGACTAGCTGTAGGGATGAGCAGTTCTTC
-	TRBD1	TRBV10-3	TRBJ1-5	CAISGDRGHQPQHF	TGTGCCATCAGTGGTGACAGGGGGCATCAGCCCCAGCATTTT
-	TRBD2	TRBV28	TRBJ2-3	CASSFMREEVDTQYF	TGTGCCAGCAGTTTTATGCGGGAGGAGGTAGATACGCAGTATTTT
-	-	TRBV7-9	TRBJ2-5	CASSPYEETQYF	TGTGCCAGCAGCCCCTACGAAGAGACCCAGTACTTC
-	-	TRBV27	TRBJ1-1	CASSYQGDWVTEAFF	TGTGCCAGCAGTTACCAAGGGGATTGGGTCACTGAAGCTTTCTTT